Shown below are 14 T cell receptor beta chains from a single sample sequenced in a study of patients and donors after allogeneic stem cell transplantation. TCRdb redid the calling of the RT-PCR reads with MiXCR, one entry per CDR3 protein. The data contain approximately 150,000 distinct CDR3 sequences, 30% of them singletons. The sample consisted of blood, either unsorted or a sorted T cell fraction (not recorded which). These receptors were obtained from a human donor who was either an allogeneic HSCT recipient or a stem cell or donor lymphocyte infusion donor (not recorded which). It is not recorded whose cells these are; they may come from a transplant donor.

This rearrangement joins TRBV11-2 to TRBJ2-5, with D perhaps matching TRBD2 (6 bases). Germline V gene sequence: CDR1 SGHAT, CDR2 FQNNGV. The CDR3 runs 15 residues. V was cut by 1 base and J by 4 bases, with 13 bases left in between. CDR3: CASSLVAGRGETQYF. CDR3 sequence (DNA): TGTGCCAGCAGCTTAGTTGCGGGGCGGGGAGAGACCCAGTACTTC.

The chain links TRBV20-1 to TRBJ2-7, with D maybe TRBD1 (6 bases). The CDR3 has 15 amino acids. In germline, CDR1 is DFQATT, CDR2 SNEGSKA (reference sequence). The germline V and J ends were trimmed by 4 bases and 5 bases, with 21 bases remaining between them. The CDR3: CSATRQAVRGDEQYF. CDR3 nucleotide sequence: TGCAGTGCTACACGACAGGCGGTAAGGGGCGACGAGCAGTACTTC.

This clonotype came up many times. The chain couples TRBV4-2 to TRBJ1-5; possibly TRBD1 for D (5 bases). Germline lookup yields CDR1 LGHNA and CDR2 YNFKEQ. V lost 0 bases, J lost 4 bases, and 19 bases lay in between. This CDR3 region has 18 residues. This CDR3 is CASSQDNWGTQGNQPQHF. DNA of the CDR3: TGTGCCAGCAGCCAAGATAATTGGGGGACCCAAGGTAATCAGCCCCAGCATTTT.

This clonotype has only a few counts. This sequence joins TRBV7-6 and TRBJ2-7; 9 bases line up with TRBD1. The germline gives CDR1 SGHVS, CDR2 FNYEAQ. This CDR3 is built from 14 residues. Germline trimming cut 1 base from V and 4 bases from J; bases unmatched to any gene: 2. For the CDR3, the DNA is TGTGCCAGCAGCTTAGATGACAGGGGGTACGAGCAGTACTTC. Protein sequence: CASSLDDRGYEQYF.

This clonotype has only a few counts. The genes are TRBV28 and TRBJ2-3; D unresolved. The CDR3 totals 14 residues. Germline CDR1 is MDHEN and CDR2 is SYDVKM. The ends were cut back, 6 bases at V and 11 bases at J, with 21 bases in the middle. DNA for the CDR3: TGTGCCAGCAGATACGACTTGGTTGGGTATTTGCAGTATTTT. Amino acids: CASRYDLVGYLQYF.

The V and J genes are TRBV3-1 and TRBJ2-7, with TRBD2 identical over 9 bases. The V segment lost 1 base and the J segment 2 bases; nucleotides outside the gene matches: 12. The CDR3 totals 18 residues. Germline V gene sequence: CDR1 LGHDT, CDR2 YNNKEL (reference sequence). CDR3 in amino acids: CASSQGVSGSTWTYEQYF. For the CDR3, the DNA is TGTGCCAGCAGCCAAGGTGTTAGCGGGAGTACTTGGACCTACGAGCAGTACTTC.

The chain employs TRBV7-3 and TRBJ2-2, with TRBD2 matching 9 bases. This CDR3 has 14 amino acids. V lost 2 bases to trimming and J lost 6 bases; unmatched junction nucleotides: 1. Germline V gene data show CDR1 as SGHTA and CDR2 as FQGTGA. The CDR3 bases are TGTGCCAGCAGCTTAGGGACTAGCCCCGGGGAGCTGTTTTTT. It translates to CASSLGTSPGELFF.

The gene calls are TRBV7-2 and TRBJ2-5; D possibly uses TRBD1 or TRBD2 (6 bases each). CDR3 length: 14 amino acids. Trimming removed 5 bases at V and 4 bases at J, with 14 bases between. Germline CDR1 and CDR2: SGHTA and FQGNSA. The CDR3 region is CASSLGRGGETQYF. For the CDR3, the DNA is TGTGCCAGCAGCCTTGGCAGGGGAGGAGAGACCCAGTACTTC.

This chain connects TRBV6-2 or TRBV6-3 to TRBJ2-1, with a tentative D call TRBD2 (5 bases). V gave up 7 bases and J gave up 2 bases, with 15 bases separating them. This CDR3 is 15 amino acids long. Germline V lookup: CDR1 MNHEY, CDR2 SVGEGT. The CDR3 reads CASNLAPPTYNEQFF. The CDR3 coding sequence is TGTGCCAGCAATCTAGCCCCTCCAACCTACAATGAGCAGTTCTTC.

The V call is TRBV20-1, the J call TRBJ2-2; a possible D gene is TRBD2 (6 bases). CDR1 and CDR2 (germline): DFQATT, SNEGSKA (reference sequence). V was shortened by 6 bases and J by 6 bases, with 11 bases between the two germline ends. The CDR3 length is 12 residues. The CDR3 reads CSASRLAGELFF. The CDR3 nucleotides are TGCAGTGCCTCTCGACTAGCCGGGGAGCTGTTTTTT.

The CDR3 DNA reads TGCGCCAGCAGCTTAAGGTCCTACGAGCAGTACTTC. It yields the protein CASSLRSYEQYF. This chain connects TRBV5-1 to TRBJ2-7, with D unclear. This CDR3 comprises 12 residues. V lost 2 bases to trimming and J lost 1 base, with 4 bases between them. In germline, CDR1 is SGHRS, CDR2 YFSETQ.

This chain links TRBV3-1 with TRBJ2-7, with 9 bases aligning to TRBD2. Trimming cost V 3 bases and J 0 bases; bases outside gene matches: 3. The CDR3 is made up of 15 amino acids. Germline CDR1 and CDR2: LGHDT and YNNKEL (reference sequence). CDR3 nucleotide sequence: TGTGCCAGCAGCCAGACTAGCGGAATCTCCTACGAGCAGTACTTC. It is translated as CASSQTSGISYEQYF.

The CDR3 DNA is TGTGCCAGCAGCCAAGATTGGGGGGCTTCTACTAGCACAGATACGCAGTATTTT. Translation: CASSQDWGASTSTDTQYF. The genes are TRBV3-1 and TRBJ2-3; D possibly matches TRBD1 or TRBD2 (6 bases each). Germline V gene sequence: CDR1 LGHDT, CDR2 YNNKEL (reference sequence). V gave up 0 bases and J gave up 0 bases, with 16 bases separating them. The CDR3 is made up of 18 amino acids.

The V call is TRBV5-1, the J call TRBJ2-5; possible D gene TRBD2, 6 bases. The CDR3 has 15 residues. Trimming removed 0 bases from V and 5 bases from J, with 14 bases in between. CDR1 and CDR2 (germline): SGHRS, YFSETQ. The CDR3 sequence: CASSLDGGAHETQYF. CDR3 coding DNA: TGCGCCAGCAGCTTGGATGGAGGGGCCCACGAGACCCAGTACTTC.